This TCR beta chain comes out of a study of graft-versus-host responses after intestinal transplantation. In the study overall: Grafts were multivisceral, liver-intestinal, or isolated intestinal. Broader study findings: Early after transplant, HvG clones declined as circulating GvH clones peaked. Detection of GvH clones occurred in recipient marrow, and some had their first appearance in ileum or blood.

The CDR3 runs 17 residues. V lost 4 bases, J lost 4 bases, and 22 bases lay in between. The V gene's germline CDR1 is MNHNS and CDR2 SASEGT. Profiled with immunoSEQ multiplex PCR; TCRdb holds only in-frame clones, not every one. This sample yields 35,000 to 45,000 clones, of which nearly 90% are seen a single time; around 6.8% belongs to the top ten. About this clone: The target antigen is unknown.

The sequencing here drew on PBMCs, taken roughly 270 days after transplant. The rearrangement joins TRBV6-1 to TRBJ1-2; D might be TRBD1 (5 bases). This receptor was identified in a human patient who received an intestinal transplant, so some T cells may come from the graft donor. In DNA form, the CDR3 reads TGTGCCAGCAGTGGAGCTCTAATTTGGGACTGTTCCTATGGCTACACCTTC. This sequence encodes CASSGALIWDCSYGYTF.